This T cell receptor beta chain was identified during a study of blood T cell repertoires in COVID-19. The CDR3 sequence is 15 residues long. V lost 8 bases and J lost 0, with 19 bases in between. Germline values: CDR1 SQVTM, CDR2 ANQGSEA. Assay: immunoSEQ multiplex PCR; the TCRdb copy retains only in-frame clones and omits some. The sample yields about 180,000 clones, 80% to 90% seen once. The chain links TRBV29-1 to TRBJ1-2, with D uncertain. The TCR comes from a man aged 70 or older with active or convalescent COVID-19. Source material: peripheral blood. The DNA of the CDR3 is TGCAGCCCCCTGGTGGGAGGGCAAGCTAACTATGGCTACACCTTC. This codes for CSPLVGGQANYGYTF. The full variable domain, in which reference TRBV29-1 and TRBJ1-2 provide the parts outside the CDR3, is SAVISQKPSRDICQRGTSLTIQCQVDSQVTMMFWYRQQPGQSLTLIATANQGSEATYESGFVIDKFPISRPNLTFSTLTVSNMSPEDSSIYLCSPLVGGQANYGYTFGSGTRLTVV.